This TCR beta chain came from a study of T cell repertoires in cytomegalovirus infection. A remark on this clonotype: As yet, its antigen is unknown.

A single record per CDR3 protein comes from TCRdb applying MiXCR to the reads. The table shows 44,000 or so distinct CDR3 sequences, with roughly 22% occurring only once. Findings and limits, study-wide: In two of eight donors, the top clonotype was HLA-C-restricted CMV-specific.

Sequencing was performed on CD8+ T cells from cultured PBMCs, taken from culture after CMV antigen stimulation. This clonotype originated in a human donor in good health (CMV status not recorded). Some clones in this sample may be carry-over from other donors' samples.

The CDR3 spells CASSVSSFEQYF. In DNA, the CDR3 is TGTGCCAGCAGCGTTAGTAGCTTCGAGCAGTACTTC. The J gene is TRBJ2-7, the V gene TRBV7-2; D gene ambiguous. The V gene's germline CDR1 is SGHTA and CDR2 FQGNSA. The CDR3 extends over 12 amino acids. V was shortened by 5 bases and J by 6 bases, with 11 bases between the two germline ends.